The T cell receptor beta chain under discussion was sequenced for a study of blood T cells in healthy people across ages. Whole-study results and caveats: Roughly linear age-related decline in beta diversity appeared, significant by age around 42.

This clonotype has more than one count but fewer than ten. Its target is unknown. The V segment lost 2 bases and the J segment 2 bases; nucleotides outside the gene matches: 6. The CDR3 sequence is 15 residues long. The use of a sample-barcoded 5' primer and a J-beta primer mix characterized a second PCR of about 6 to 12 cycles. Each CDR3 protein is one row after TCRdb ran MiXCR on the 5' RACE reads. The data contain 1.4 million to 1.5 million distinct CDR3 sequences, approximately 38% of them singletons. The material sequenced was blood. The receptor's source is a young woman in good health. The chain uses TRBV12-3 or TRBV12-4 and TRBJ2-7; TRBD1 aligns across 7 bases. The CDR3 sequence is CASSLRGQSTYEQYF. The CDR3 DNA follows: TGTGCCAGCAGTTTAAGGGGACAGAGCACCTACGAGCAGTACTTC.